This is a list of T cell receptor beta chains from one sample in a study of T cells after yellow fever vaccination. A single record per CDR3 protein comes from TCRdb applying MiXCR to the 5' RACE reads. Among about 550,000 distinct CDR3 sequences listed, about 19% were seen once. The sequenced sample was PBMCs, obtained 15 days after the yellow fever booster vaccination. The receptors come from a man aged 25 to 45 who received the YFV17D yellow fever vaccine. Each CDR3 is given with its conserved first and last residue. A D gene is named only where the DNA matches it firmly. Rows may omit the clone size; those that give it use once, few, many or a size class.

cdr3_aa	cdr3_nt	cdr3_length	d_call	j_call	clone_size	v_call
CASSQDQGLAGFNEQFF	TGTGCCAGCAGCCAAGACCAAGGGCTAGCGGGATTCAATGAGCAGTTCTTC	17	TRBD2	TRBJ2-1	-	TRBV14
CASSQTGGAFNEQFF	TGTGCCAGCAGCCAAACGGGAGGAGCTTTCAATGAGCAGTTCTTC	15	TRBD2	TRBJ2-1	-	TRBV4-2
CATKWRGNGQPQHF	TGTGCCACGAAATGGAGGGGGAACGGTCAGCCCCAGCATTTT	14	-	TRBJ1-5	-	TRBV24-1
CASSLGRGPTDTQYF	TGTGCCAGCAGTTTGGGGAGGGGACCCACAGATACGCAGTATTTT	15	TRBD2	TRBJ2-3	few	TRBV6-4
CASSLAGVPNNEQFF	TGTGCCAGCAGCTTAGCGGGGGTACCCAACAATGAGCAGTTCTTC	15	-	TRBJ2-1	-	TRBV7-2
CASFRDRVNEQFF	TGTGCCAGCTTTCGGGACAGGGTCAATGAGCAGTTCTTC	13	TRBD1	TRBJ2-1	-	TRBV7-9
CSGGNGQNTEAFF	TGCAGCGGCGGAAACGGACAGAACACTGAAGCTTTCTTT	13	-	TRBJ1-1	-	TRBV29-1
CSVRTRDRFSYEQYF	TGCAGTGTCAGAACCCGGGACAGGTTCTCCTACGAGCAGTACTTC	15	TRBD1	TRBJ2-7	few	TRBV20-1
CASGIRDWGDTQYF	TGTGCCAGCGGAATTCGGGATTGGGGAGATACGCAGTATTTT	14	-	TRBJ2-3	few	TRBV12-3/TRBV12-4
CASSYLADPTYEQYF	TGCGCCAGCAGCTATTTAGCGGACCCTACCTACGAGCAGTACTTC	15	-	TRBJ2-7	few	TRBV5-1
CASSHGTEIYEQYF	TGTGCCAGCAGCCATGGGACAGAAATCTACGAGCAGTACTTC	14	TRBD1	TRBJ2-7	once	TRBV3-1
CASNGLPGIEWSYNEQFF	TGTGCCAGCAACGGACTCCCCGGGATAGAGTGGTCCTACAATGAGCAGTTCTTC	18	-	TRBJ2-1	few	TRBV12-3/TRBV12-4
CSARVGRDEQYF	TGCAGTGCTAGGGTGGGGCGCGACGAGCAGTACTTC	12	-	TRBJ2-7	-	TRBV20-1
CASSGEGLGNSPLHF	TGTGCCAGCAGTGGAGAGGGTTTGGGTAATTCACCCCTCCACTTT	15	-	TRBJ1-6	few	TRBV2
CSARTGDNTEAFF	TGCAGTGCCAGAACAGGGGACAACACTGAAGCTTTCTTT	13	TRBD1	TRBJ1-1	-	TRBV20-1
CSARDSSGRVNDEQYF	TGCAGTGCTAGAGATTCTAGCGGGAGGGTAAACGACGAGCAGTACTTC	16	TRBD2	TRBJ2-7	-	TRBV20-1
CSARRLAYYNEQFF	TGCAGTGCTCGAAGACTAGCCTATTACAATGAGCAGTTCTTC	14	TRBD2	TRBJ2-1	-	TRBV20-1
CASSERADIYSSKNIQYF	TGTGCCAGCAGTGAAAGGGCAGATATCTACTCTTCCAAAAACATTCAGTACTTC	18	-	TRBJ2-4	few	TRBV6-1
CASSPSDKYYEQYF	TGTGCCAGCAGCCCCTCGGACAAATACTACGAGCAGTACTTC	14	-	TRBJ2-7	-	TRBV6-2/TRBV6-3
CSGGTDTQYF	TGCAGTGGGGGCACAGATACGCAGTATTTT	10	-	TRBJ2-3	-	TRBV29-1
CASSQWDRDTQYF	TGTGCCAGCAGCCAATGGGACAGAGATACGCAGTATTTT	13	TRBD1	TRBJ2-3	-	TRBV14
CSARWRGSYEQYF	TGCAGTGCTAGGTGGCGGGGCTCCTACGAGCAGTACTTC	13	-	TRBJ2-7	few	TRBV20-1
CASSYSMASNEQFF	TGTGCCAGCAGTTACTCGATGGCAAGCAATGAGCAGTTCTTC	14	-	TRBJ2-1	-	TRBV6-5
CSVFLAGALFYEQYF	TGCAGCGTTTTCTTAGCGGGAGCGCTTTTTTACGAGCAGTACTTC	15	TRBD2	TRBJ2-7	few	TRBV29-1
CAIRTSAYEQYF	TGTGCCATCAGAACTTCCGCCTACGAGCAGTACTTC	12	-	TRBJ2-7	few	TRBV10-3
CASKPRTGGSAETQYF	TGTGCCAGCAAACCGCGGACAGGGGGATCGGCAGAGACCCAGTACTTC	16	TRBD1	TRBJ2-5	few	TRBV27